This TCR beta chain was documented in a study of monozygotic twins with inflammatory bowel disease. Notes on the study in general: Any single strong signal or clonotype tied to IBD lacked support. Against healthy co-twins, IBD patients had lower TCRbeta diversity (measured by inverse Simpson).

Concerning this clonotype: Its antigen remains unknown.

The CDR3 extends over 14 amino acids. CDR1 is SEHNR and CDR2 is FQNEAQ in the germline V gene (reference sequence). Molecular identifiers with 6-nucleotide sample barcodes were added during cDNA synthesis via template switching. One entry per CDR3 protein, without DNA, is what TCRdb gives after re-calling the 5' RACE reads. This sample carries 80,000 or so distinct CDR3 sequences, with roughly 7% going to the ten biggest clones. Without any T cell sorting, total RNA was isolated from whole blood. Sequenced sample: blood. The rearrangement uses TRBV7-9 and TRBJ1-2; TCRdb indicates TRBD1, and absent DNA this call remains unverified. The sequence was obtained from a human donor with ulcerative colitis or Crohn's disease, or a healthy co-twin of an affected twin (not recorded which). The CDR3 here is CASSSTGVNYGYTF. The full variable domain, completed using reference TRBV7-9 and TRBJ1-2, is DTGVSQNPRHKITKRGQNVTFRCDPISEHNRLYWYRQTLGQGPEFLTYFQNEAQLEKSRLLSDRFSAERPKGSFSTLEIQRTEQGDSAMYLCASSSTGVNYGYTFGSGTRLTVV.